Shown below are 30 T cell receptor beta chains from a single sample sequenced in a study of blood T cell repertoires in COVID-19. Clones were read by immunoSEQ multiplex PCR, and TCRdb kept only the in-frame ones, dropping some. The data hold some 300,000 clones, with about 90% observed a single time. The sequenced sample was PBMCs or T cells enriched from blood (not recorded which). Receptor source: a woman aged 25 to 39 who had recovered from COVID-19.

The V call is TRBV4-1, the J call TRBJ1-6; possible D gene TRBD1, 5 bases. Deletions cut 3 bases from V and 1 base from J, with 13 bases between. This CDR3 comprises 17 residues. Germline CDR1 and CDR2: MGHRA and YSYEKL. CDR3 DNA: TGCGCCAGCAGCCACCCCCCCCAGGGTTCCTATAATTCACCCCTCCACTTT. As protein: CASSHPPQGSYNSPLHF.

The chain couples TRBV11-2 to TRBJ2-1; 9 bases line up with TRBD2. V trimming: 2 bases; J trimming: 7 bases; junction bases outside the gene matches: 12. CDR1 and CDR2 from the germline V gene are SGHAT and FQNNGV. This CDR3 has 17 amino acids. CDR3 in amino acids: CASSLRAAGGPKNEQFF. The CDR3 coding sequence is TGTGCCAGCAGCTTACGCGCTGCGGGGGGGCCGAAGAATGAGCAGTTCTTC. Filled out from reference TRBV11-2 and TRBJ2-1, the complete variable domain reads EAGVAQSPRYKIIEKRQSVAFWCNPISGHATLYWYQQILGQGPKLLIQFQNNGVVDDSQLPKDRFSAERLKGVDSTLKIQPAKLEDSAVYLCASSLRAAGGPKNEQFFGPGTRLTVL.

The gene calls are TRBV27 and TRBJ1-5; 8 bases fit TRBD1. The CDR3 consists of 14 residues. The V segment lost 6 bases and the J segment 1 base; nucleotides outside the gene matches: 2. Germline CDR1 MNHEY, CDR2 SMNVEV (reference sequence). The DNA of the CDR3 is TGTGCCAGCAGAGGACAGGGCAGCAATCAGCCCCAGCATTTT. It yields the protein CASRGQGSNQPQHF.

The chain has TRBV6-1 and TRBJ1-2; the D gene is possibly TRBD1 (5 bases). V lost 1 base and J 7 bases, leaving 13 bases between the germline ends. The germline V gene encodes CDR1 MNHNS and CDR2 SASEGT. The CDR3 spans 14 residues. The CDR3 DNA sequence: TGTGCCAGCAGTGAAGTCGTCAGGGTGGGTGGCTACACCTTC. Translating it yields CASSEVVRVGGYTF.

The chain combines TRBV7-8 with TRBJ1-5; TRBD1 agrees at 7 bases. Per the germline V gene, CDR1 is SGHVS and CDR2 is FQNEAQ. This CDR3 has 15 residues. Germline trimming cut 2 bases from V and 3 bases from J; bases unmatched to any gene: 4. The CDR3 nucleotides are TGTGCCAGCAGCTTAAGGGGGACAGACAATCAGCCCCAGCATTTT. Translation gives CASSLRGTDNQPQHF.

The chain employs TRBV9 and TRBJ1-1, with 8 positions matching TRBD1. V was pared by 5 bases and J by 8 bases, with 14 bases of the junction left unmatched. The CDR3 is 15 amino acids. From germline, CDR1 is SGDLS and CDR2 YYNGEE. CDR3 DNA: TGTGCCAGCAGTGGACCCGGACAGGGAGCTAACGAAGCTTTCTTT. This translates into CASSGPGQGANEAFF.

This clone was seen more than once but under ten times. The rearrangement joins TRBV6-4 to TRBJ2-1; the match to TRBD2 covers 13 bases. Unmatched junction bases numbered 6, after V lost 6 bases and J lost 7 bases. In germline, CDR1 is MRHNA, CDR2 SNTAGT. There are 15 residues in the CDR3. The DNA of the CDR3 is TGTGCCAGCAGCCTCACTAGCGGGGGGGCTAATGAGCAGTTCTTC. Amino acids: CASSLTSGGANEQFF.

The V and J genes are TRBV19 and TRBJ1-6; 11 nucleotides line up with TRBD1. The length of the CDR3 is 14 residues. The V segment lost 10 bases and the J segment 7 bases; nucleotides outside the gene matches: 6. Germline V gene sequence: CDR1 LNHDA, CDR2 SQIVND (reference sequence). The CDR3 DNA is TGTGCCAAAACCGGGACAGGGGGAAATTCACCCCTCCACTTT. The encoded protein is CAKTGTGGNSPLHF.

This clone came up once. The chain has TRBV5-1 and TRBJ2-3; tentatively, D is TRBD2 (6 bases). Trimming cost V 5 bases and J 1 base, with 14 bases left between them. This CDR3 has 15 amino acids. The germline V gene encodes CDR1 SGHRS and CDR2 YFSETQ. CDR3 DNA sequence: TGCGCCAGCAGTGTCCAGGCTAGCGGCACAGATACGCAGTATTTT. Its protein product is CASSVQASGTDTQYF.

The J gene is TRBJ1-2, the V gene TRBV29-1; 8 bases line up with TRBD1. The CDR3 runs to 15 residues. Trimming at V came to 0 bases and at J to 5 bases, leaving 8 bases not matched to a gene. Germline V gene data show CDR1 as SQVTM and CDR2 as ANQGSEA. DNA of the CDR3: TGCAGCGTTGAAGACCAGACAGGGGAGGGGTATGGCTACACCTTC. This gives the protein CSVEDQTGEGYGYTF. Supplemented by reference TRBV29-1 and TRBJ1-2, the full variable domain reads SAVISQKPSRDICQRGTSLTIQCQVDSQVTMMFWYRQQPGQSLTLIATANQGSEATYESGFVIDKFPISRPNLTFSTLTVSNMSPEDSSIYLCSVEDQTGEGYGYTFGSGTRLTVV.

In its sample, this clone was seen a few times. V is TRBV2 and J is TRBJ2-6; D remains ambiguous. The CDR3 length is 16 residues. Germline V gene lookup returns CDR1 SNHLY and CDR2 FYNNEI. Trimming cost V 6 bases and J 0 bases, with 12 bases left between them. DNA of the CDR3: TGTGCCAGCAGGTACAGCTTCCGCTCTGGGGCCAACGTCCTGACTTTC. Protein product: CASRYSFRSGANVLTF.

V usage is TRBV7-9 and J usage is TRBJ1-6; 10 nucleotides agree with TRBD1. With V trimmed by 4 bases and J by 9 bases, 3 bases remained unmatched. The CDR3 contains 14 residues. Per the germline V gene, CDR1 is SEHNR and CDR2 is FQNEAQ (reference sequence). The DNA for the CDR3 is TGTGCCAGCAGCTCGGGACAGGGGAGTTCACCCCTCCACTTT. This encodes CASSSGQGSSPLHF.

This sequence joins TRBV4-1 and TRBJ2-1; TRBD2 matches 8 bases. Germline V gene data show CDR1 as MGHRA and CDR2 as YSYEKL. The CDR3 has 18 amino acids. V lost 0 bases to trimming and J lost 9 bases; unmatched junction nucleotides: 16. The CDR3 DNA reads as TGCGCCAGCAGCCAAGATCAATCCAGCGGGAGTTTCGTAGGTGAGCAGTTCTTC. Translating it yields CASSQDQSSGSFVGEQFF.

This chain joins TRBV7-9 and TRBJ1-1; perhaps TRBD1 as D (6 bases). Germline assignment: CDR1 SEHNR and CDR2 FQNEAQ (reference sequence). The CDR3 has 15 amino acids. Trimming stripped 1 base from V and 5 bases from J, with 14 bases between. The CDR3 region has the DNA TGTGCCAGCAGCTTAGTTACAGGGTCGGGTACTGAAGCTTTCTTT. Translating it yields CASSLVTGSGTEAFF.

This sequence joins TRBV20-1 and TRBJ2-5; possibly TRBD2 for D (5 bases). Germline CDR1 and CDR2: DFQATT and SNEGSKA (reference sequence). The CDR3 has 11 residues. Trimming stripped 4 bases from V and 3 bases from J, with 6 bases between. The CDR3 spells CSATGEETQYF. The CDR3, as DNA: TGCAGTGCTACCGGGGAAGAGACCCAGTACTTC.

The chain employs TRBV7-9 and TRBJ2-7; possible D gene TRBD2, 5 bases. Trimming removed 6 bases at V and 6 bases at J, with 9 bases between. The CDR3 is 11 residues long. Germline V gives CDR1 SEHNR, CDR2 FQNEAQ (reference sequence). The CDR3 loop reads CASSSAGEQYF. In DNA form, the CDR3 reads TGTGCCAGCAGTTCCGCGGGCGAGCAGTACTTC.

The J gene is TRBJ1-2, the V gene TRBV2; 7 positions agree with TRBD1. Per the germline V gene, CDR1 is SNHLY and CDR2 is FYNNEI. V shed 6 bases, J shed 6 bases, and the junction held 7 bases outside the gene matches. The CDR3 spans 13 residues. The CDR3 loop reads CASSQGVADGYTF. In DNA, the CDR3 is TGTGCCAGCAGCCAGGGGGTAGCGGATGGCTACACCTTC.

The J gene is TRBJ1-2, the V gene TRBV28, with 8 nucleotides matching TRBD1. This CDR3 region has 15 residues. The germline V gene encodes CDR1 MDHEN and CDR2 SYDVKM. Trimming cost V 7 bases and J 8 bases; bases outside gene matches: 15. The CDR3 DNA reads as TGTGCCAGCAAGCCAGGACAGGGAGGAGTATGGGGCTACACCTTC. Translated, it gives CASKPGQGGVWGYTF.

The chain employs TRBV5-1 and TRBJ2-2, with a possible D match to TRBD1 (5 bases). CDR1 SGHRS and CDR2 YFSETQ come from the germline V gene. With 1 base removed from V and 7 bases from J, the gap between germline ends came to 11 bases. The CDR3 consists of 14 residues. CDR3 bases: TGCGCCAGCAGCTTGCAGGGCAAAAGCGGGGAGCTGTTTTTT. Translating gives CASSLQGKSGELFF.

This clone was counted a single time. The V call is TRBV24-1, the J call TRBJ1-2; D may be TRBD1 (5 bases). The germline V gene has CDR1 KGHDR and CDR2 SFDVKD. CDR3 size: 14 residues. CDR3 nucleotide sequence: TGTGCACGTGGGGGGGACCCAATCCTCTATGGCTACACCTTC. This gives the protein CARGGDPILYGYTF.

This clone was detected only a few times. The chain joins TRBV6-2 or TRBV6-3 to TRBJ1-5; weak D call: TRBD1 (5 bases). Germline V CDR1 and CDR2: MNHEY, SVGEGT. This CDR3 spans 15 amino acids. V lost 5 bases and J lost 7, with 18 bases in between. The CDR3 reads CASSQTRAFRQPQHF. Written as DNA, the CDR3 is TGTGCCAGCAGTCAGACCAGGGCTTTCCGGCAGCCCCAGCATTTT.

The CDR3 sequence: CAWSLLRTSEETQYF. CDR3 nucleotides: TGTGCCTGGAGTCTACTACGGACTAGCGAGGAGACCCAGTACTTC. The chain recombines TRBV30 with TRBJ2-5; TRBD2 aligns across 9 bases. There are 15 residues in the CDR3. CDR1 and CDR2 (germline): GTSNPN, SVGIG (reference sequence). J was trimmed by 5 bases and V by 2 bases; bases with no gene match: 9.

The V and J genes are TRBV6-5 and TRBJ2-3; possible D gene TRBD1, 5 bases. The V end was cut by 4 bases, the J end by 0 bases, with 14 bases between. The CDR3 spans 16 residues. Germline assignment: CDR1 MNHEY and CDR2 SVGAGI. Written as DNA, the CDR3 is TGTGCCAGCAGTTTCAGACAGTTTTCTAGCACAGATACGCAGTATTTT. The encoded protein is CASSFRQFSSTDTQYF.

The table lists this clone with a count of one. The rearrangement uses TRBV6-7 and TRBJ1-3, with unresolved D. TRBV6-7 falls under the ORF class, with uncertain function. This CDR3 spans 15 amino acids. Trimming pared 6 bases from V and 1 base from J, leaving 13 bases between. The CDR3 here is CASRRHWPSGNTIYF. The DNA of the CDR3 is TGTGCCAGCAGGAGACACTGGCCTTCTGGAAACACCATATATTTT.

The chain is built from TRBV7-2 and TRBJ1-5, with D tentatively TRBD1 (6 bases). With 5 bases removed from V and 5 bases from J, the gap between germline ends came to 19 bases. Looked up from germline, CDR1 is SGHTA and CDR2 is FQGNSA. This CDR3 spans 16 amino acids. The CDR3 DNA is TGTGCCAGCAGCCCTAGTCGGGGGGCGAGTTATCAGCCCCAGCATTTT. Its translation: CASSPSRGASYQPQHF.

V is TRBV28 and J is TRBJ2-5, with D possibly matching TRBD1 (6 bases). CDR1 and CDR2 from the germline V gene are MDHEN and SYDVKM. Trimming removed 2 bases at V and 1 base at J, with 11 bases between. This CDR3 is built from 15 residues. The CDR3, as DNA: TGTGCCAGCAGTTTAAGGACAGCGTTCCAAGAGACCCAGTACTTC. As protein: CASSLRTAFQETQYF. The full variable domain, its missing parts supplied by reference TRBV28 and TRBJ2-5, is DVKVTQSSRYLVKRTGEKVFLECVQDMDHENMFWYRQDPGLGLRLIYFSYDVKMKEKGDIPEGYSVSREKKERFSLILESASTNQTSMYLCASSLRTAFQETQYFGPGTRLLVL.

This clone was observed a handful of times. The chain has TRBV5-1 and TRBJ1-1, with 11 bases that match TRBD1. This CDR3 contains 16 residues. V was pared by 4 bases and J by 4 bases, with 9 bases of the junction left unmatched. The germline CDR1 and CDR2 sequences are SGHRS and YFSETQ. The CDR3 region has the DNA TGCGCCAGCAGCGATGGACAGGGGGCTTTTTTCACTGAAGCTTTCTTT. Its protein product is CASSDGQGAFFTEAFF. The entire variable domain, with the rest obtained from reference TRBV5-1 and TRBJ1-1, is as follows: KAGVTQTPRYLIKTRGQQVTLSCSPISGHRSVSWYQQTPGQGLQFLFEYFSETQRNKGNFPGRFSGRQFSNSRSEMNVSTLELGDSALYLCASSDGQGAFFTEAFFGQGTRLTVV.

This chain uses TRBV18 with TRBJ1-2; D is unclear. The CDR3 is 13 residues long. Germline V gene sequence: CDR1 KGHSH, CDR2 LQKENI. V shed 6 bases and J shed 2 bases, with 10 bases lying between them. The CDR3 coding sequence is TGTGCCAGCTCGATGACGGGAAACTATGGCTACACCTTC. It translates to CASSMTGNYGYTF.

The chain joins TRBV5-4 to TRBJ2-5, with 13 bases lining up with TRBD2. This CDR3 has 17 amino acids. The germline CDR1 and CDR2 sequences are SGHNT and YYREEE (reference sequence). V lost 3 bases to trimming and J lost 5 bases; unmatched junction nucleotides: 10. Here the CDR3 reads CASSSGLAGASRETQYF. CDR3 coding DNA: TGTGCCAGCAGCTCCGGACTAGCGGGGGCGTCACGGGAGACCCAGTACTTC.

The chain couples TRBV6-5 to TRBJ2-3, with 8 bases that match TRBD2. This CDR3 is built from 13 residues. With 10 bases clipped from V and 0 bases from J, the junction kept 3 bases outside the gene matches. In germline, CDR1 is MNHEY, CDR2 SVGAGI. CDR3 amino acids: CATGLASTDTQYF. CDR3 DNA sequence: TGTGCCACTGGACTAGCAAGCACAGATACGCAGTATTTT.